The clone carrying this T cell receptor beta chain was counted many times. Its target is unknown. The data belong to a study of T cells in Graves' hyperthyroidism and ophthalmopathy. General study points: Most thyroid clonotypes with frequency above 0.001 were detected in blood.

TCR beta CDR3 sequences were amplified from RNA transcripts. The HTBI primer set served for first-round RT-PCR of the TCR CDR3. TCRdb independently ran MiXCR on the multiplex PCR reads; one entry per CDR3 protein. The sample yields approximately 300,000 distinct CDR3 sequences, roughly 15% seen once. Stable hyperthyroidism: no ophthalmopathy progression over 18 months of follow-up. Each diagnosis was grounded in clinical symptoms, serum thyroxine and TRAb, thyroid ultrasound, and orbital computed tomography. PBMCs were obtained from under 13 ml fresh peripheral blood. V dropped 3 bases and J dropped 9; count of bases not matched to a gene: 5. From germline, CDR1 is ENHRY and CDR2 SYGVKD. The CDR3 has 15 residues.

The genes are TRBV10-3 and TRBJ1-6; TRBD1 aligns across 10 bases. Sequencing was carried out using blood. This receptor was taken from a man younger than 40 with Graves' hyperthyroidism. CDR3 loop: CAISDLGQGGSPLHF. The CDR3 DNA sequence: TGTGCCATCAGTGACCTTGGACAGGGGGGTTCACCCCTCCACTTT.